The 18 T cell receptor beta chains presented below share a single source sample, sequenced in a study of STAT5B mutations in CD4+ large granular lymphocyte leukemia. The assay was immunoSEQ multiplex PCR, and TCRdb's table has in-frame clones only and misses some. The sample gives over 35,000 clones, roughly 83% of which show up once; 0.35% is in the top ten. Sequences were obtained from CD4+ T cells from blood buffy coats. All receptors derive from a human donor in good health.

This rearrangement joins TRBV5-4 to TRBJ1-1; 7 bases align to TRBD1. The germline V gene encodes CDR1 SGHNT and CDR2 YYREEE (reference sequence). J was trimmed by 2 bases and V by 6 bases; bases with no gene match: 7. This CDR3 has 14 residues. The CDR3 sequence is CASTLGTANTEAFF. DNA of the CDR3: TGTGCCAGCACCCTCGGGACAGCAAACACTGAAGCTTTCTTT.

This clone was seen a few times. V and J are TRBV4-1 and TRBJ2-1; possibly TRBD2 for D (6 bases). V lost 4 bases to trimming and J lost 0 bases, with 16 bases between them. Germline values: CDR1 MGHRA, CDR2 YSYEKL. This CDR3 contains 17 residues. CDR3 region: CASSPIHQGLSYNEQFF. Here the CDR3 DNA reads TGCGCCAGCAGCCCTATTCACCAGGGACTCTCCTACAATGAGCAGTTCTTC.

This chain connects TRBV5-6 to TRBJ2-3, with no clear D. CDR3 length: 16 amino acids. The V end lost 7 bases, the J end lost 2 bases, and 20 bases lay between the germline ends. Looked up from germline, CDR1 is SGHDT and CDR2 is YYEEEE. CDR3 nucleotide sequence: TGTGCCAGCTCGTCTTCGGTTGCGCTACACACAGATACGCAGTATTTT. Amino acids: CASSSSVALHTDTQYF. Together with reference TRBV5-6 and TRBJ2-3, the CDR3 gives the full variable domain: DAGVTQSPTHLIKTRGQQVTLRCSPKSGHDTVSWYQQALGQGPQFIFQYYEEEERQRGNFPDRFSGHQFPNYSSELNVNALLLGDSALYLCASSSSVALHTDTQYFGPGTRLTVL.

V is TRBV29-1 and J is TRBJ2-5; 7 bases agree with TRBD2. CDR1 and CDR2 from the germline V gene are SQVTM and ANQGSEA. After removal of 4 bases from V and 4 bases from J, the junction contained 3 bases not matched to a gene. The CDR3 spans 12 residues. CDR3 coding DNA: TGCAGCGTTGGGGGGGAGGGAGAGACCCAGTACTTC. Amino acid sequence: CSVGGEGETQYF.

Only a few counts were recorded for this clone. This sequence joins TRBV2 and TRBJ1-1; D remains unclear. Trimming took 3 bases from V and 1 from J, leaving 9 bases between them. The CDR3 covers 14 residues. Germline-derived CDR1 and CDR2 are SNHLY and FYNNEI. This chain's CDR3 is CASSDVIQNTEAFF. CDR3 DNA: TGTGCCAGCAGTGATGTAATTCAGAACACTGAAGCTTTCTTT.

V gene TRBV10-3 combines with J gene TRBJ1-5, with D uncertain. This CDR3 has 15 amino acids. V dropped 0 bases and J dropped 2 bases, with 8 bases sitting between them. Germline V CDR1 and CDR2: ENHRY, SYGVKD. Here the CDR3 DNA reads TGTGCCATCAGTGAGTCCTCCCCAGGCAATCAGCCCCAGCATTTT. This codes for CAISESSPGNQPQHF.

The CDR3 sequence is CASSNTGELFF. The CDR3 coding sequence is TGTGCCAGCAGTAACACCGGGGAGCTGTTTTTT. The chain joins TRBV7-8 to TRBJ2-2, with D unresolved. From germline, CDR1 is SGHVS and CDR2 FQNEAQ. Trimming took off 6 bases at V and 2 bases at J, with 1 base between the two ends. The CDR3 spans 11 residues.

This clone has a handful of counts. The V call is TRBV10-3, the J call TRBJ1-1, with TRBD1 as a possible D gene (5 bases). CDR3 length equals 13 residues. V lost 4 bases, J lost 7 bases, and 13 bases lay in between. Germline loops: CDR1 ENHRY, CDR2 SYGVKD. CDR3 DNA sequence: TGTGCCATCAGTGGAGGACAAGATAATGAAGCTTTCTTT. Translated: CAISGGQDNEAFF.

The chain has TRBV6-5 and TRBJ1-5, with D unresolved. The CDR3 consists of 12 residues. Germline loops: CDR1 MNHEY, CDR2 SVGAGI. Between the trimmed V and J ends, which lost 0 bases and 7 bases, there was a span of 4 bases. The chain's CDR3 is CASSYSDQPQHF. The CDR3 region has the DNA TGTGCCAGCAGTTACTCTGACCAGCCCCAGCATTTT.

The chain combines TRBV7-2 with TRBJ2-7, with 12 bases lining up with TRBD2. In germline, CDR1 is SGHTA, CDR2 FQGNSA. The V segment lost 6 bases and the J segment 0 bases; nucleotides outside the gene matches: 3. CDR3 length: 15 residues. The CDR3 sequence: CASSPTSGSSYEQYF. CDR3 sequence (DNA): TGTGCCAGCAGTCCGACTAGCGGGAGCTCCTACGAGCAGTACTTC.

CDR3 protein: CASSIRNTEAFF. The CDR3 nucleotides read TGTGCCAGTAGTATACGAAACACTGAAGCTTTCTTT. V is TRBV19 and J is TRBJ1-1; D remains unclear. This CDR3 has 12 residues. Per the germline V gene, CDR1 is LNHDA and CDR2 is SQIVND (reference sequence). The V and J ends lost 2 bases and 2 bases respectively, with 3 bases between them.

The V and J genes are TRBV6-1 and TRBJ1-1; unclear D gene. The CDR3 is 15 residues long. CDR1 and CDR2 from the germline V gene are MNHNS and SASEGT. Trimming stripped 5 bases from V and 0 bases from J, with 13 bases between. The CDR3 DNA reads TGTGCCAGCAGTCCCTTTGTGAGGATGAACACTGAAGCTTTCTTT. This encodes CASSPFVRMNTEAFF.

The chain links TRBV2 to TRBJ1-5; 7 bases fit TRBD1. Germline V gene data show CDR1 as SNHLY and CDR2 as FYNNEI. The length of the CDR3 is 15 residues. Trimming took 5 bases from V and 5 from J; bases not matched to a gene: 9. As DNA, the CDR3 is TGTGCCAGCAGTACCGGGACAGCCACTTATCAGCCCCAGCATTTT. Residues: CASSTGTATYQPQHF.

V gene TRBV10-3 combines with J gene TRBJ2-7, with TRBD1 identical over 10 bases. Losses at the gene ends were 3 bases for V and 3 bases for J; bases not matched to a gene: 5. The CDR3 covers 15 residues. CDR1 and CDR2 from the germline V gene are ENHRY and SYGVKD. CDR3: CAISDTGTGVYEQYF. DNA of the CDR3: TGTGCCATCAGTGATACCGGGACAGGGGTCTACGAGCAGTACTTC.

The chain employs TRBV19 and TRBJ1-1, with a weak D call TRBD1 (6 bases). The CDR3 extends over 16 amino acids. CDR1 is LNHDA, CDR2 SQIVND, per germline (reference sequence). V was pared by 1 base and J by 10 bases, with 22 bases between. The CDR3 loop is CASSIAGEAGDLAAFF. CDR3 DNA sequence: TGTGCCAGTAGTATAGCAGGAGAGGCAGGGGACTTAGCAGCTTTCTTT.

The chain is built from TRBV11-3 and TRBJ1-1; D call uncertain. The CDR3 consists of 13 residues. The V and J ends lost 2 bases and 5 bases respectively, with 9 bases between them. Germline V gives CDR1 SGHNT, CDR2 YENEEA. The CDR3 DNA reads TGTGCCAGCAGCTTACAAGGTGGGACTGAAGCTTTCTTT. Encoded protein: CASSLQGGTEAFF.

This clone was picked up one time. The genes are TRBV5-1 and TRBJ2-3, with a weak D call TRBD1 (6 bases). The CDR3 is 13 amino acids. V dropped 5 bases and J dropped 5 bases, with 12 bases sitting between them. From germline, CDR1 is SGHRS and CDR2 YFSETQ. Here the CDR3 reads CASRTGAGDTQYF. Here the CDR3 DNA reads TGCGCCAGCAGGACAGGTGCGGGAGATACGCAGTATTTT.

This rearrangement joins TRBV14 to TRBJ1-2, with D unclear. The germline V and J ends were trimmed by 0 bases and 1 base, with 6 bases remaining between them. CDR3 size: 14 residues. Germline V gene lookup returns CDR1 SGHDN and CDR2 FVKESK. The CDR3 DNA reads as TGTGCCAGCAGCCAAGAGGCCGGTAACTATGGCTACACCTTC. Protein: CASSQEAGNYGYTF.